A selection of T cell receptor beta chains follows, all from one sample in a study of cytomegalovirus exposure and HLA in healthy donors. The table came from immunoSEQ multiplex PCR; TCRdb's copy has only in-frame clones and leaves some out. This sample yields about 110,000 clones, of which about 85% are seen a single time; roughly 4% belongs to the top ten. Sample: PBMCs. The receptors here all came from a young woman in good health and CMV-seropositive. CDR3s include the opening cysteine and the closing phenylalanine or tryptophan. Expanded clones get a size class; other rows say once, few or many, or leave the size out.

clone size: once; J gene: TRBJ1-5; V gene: TRBV28; CDR3 protein: CASKEGGSNQPQHF
clone size: NA; J gene: TRBJ2-3; V gene: TRBV25-1; CDR3 protein: CASSEYRDTDTQYF
clone size: NA; J gene: TRBJ1-3; V gene: TRBV6-5; CDR3 protein: CASRRTGAGNTIYF
clone size: NA; J gene: TRBJ2-3; V gene: TRBV28; CDR3 protein: CASSLEGGTDTQYF
clone size: few; J gene: TRBJ2-1; V gene: TRBV29-1; CDR3 protein: CSVVGSAPGTSGSHEQFF
clone size: NA; J gene: TRBJ2-5; V gene: TRBV5-6; CDR3 protein: CASSRPVIDRTGQETQYF
clone size: NA; J gene: TRBJ1-2; V gene: TRBV27; CDR3 protein: CASSPEAVRTHGYTF
clone size: NA; J gene: TRBJ2-7; V gene: TRBV27; CDR3 protein: CASSSHTSGRSEQYF
clone size: NA; J gene: TRBJ2-3; V gene: TRBV6-4; CDR3 protein: CASSDSSSDTQYF
clone size: NA; J gene: TRBJ2-7; V gene: TRBV29-1; CDR3 protein: CSARTDLSYEQYF
clone size: NA; J gene: TRBJ2-7; V gene: TRBV6-1; CDR3 protein: CASSVASSYEQYF
clone size: once; J gene: TRBJ1-4; V gene: TRBV7-6; CDR3 protein: CASSHRSTNEKLFF
clone size: NA; J gene: TRBJ1-4; V gene: TRBV15; CDR3 protein: CATYPVTGGVYEKLFF
clone size: NA; J gene: TRBJ2-5; V gene: TRBV28; CDR3 protein: CASGGDTGETQYF
clone size: NA; J gene: TRBJ2-7; V gene: TRBV5-4; CDR3 protein: CASSLAPYEQYF
clone size: NA; J gene: TRBJ2-1; V gene: TRBV2; CDR3 protein: CASSARQASYNEQFF
clone size: NA; J gene: TRBJ2-1; V gene: TRBV6-1; CDR3 protein: CASKLGPGAYNEQFF
clone size: NA; J gene: TRBJ2-2; V gene: TRBV28; CDR3 protein: CASSLGGESTGELFF
clone size: NA; J gene: TRBJ2-7; V gene: TRBV7-9; CDR3 protein: CASSLVSGAQRDEQYF
clone size: NA; J gene: TRBJ2-2; V gene: TRBV5-8; CDR3 protein: CASTEITANTGELFF
clone size: few; J gene: TRBJ2-7; V gene: TRBV7-9; CDR3 protein: CASSLEGGYEQYF
clone size: NA; J gene: TRBJ2-2; V gene: TRBV6-5; CDR3 protein: CASSYQGTGNTGELFF
clone size: NA; J gene: TRBJ1-1; V gene: TRBV14; CDR3 protein: CASSQDQDTEAFF
clone size: many; J gene: TRBJ2-2; V gene: TRBV6-4; CDR3 protein: CASSDGLAGDTGELFF
clone size: once; J gene: TRBJ2-3; V gene: TRBV30; CDR3 protein: CACLAGEGDTQYF
clone size: NA; J gene: TRBJ1-6; V gene: TRBV11-3; CDR3 protein: CASSQTAQGTSPLHF
clone size: NA; J gene: TRBJ2-1; V gene: TRBV19; CDR3 protein: CASALAGTSGYNEQFF
clone size: NA; J gene: TRBJ1-1; V gene: TRBV2; CDR3 protein: CASSPLGLSEAFF
clone size: NA; J gene: TRBJ2-5; V gene: TRBV4-2; CDR3 protein: CASSVQGRQETQYF
clone size: NA; J gene: TRBJ1-1; V gene: TRBV6-1; CDR3 protein: CASNVRLNTEAFF
clone size: NA; J gene: TRBJ1-6; V gene: TRBV7-3; CDR3 protein: CASSLLRAPNSPLHF
clone size: NA; J gene: TRBJ2-3; V gene: TRBV6-4; CDR3 protein: CASSDSGQGADTQYF
clone size: NA; J gene: TRBJ1-4; V gene: TRBV9; CDR3 protein: CASSASDPFNEKLFF
clone size: NA; J gene: TRBJ1-1; V gene: TRBV29-1; CDR3 protein: CSVEGQMNTEAFF
clone size: NA; J gene: TRBJ2-1; V gene: TRBV6-5; CDR3 protein: CASSYSRFTYNEQFF
clone size: NA; J gene: TRBJ2-7; V gene: TRBV5-4; CDR3 protein: CASSLLGQGVGEQYF
clone size: NA; J gene: TRBJ1-3; V gene: TRBV5-1; CDR3 protein: CASSRDKAPPGNTIYF
clone size: NA; J gene: TRBJ1-1; V gene: TRBV28; CDR3 protein: CASIGRVGTEAFF
clone size: NA; J gene: TRBJ2-6; V gene: TRBV5-6; CDR3 protein: CASSSQGLRANVLTF
clone size: NA; J gene: TRBJ2-3; V gene: TRBV10-2; CDR3 protein: CASRRKEGGRRRTDTQYF
clone size: NA; J gene: TRBJ2-7; V gene: TRBV7-9; CDR3 protein: CASSLAGGQGTYEQYF
clone size: NA; J gene: TRBJ1-2; V gene: TRBV19; CDR3 protein: CASSYSTGNNGYTF
clone size: once; J gene: TRBJ2-7; V gene: TRBV7-8; CDR3 protein: CASSRWSEAYEQYF
clone size: NA; J gene: TRBJ1-4; V gene: TRBV7-9; CDR3 protein: CASSPDRGTNEKLFF
clone size: NA; J gene: TRBJ2-1; V gene: TRBV4-1; CDR3 protein: CASSPGTGFLGVQFF
clone size: NA; J gene: TRBJ1-4; V gene: TRBV29-1; CDR3 protein: CSVRQRANEKLFF
clone size: NA; J gene: TRBJ2-7; V gene: TRBV4-1; CDR3 protein: CASSPDSSGGSYEQYF
clone size: NA; J gene: TRBJ2-7; V gene: TRBV9; CDR3 protein: CASSGQGNDEQYF
clone size: NA; J gene: TRBJ2-1; V gene: TRBV15; CDR3 protein: CATTRDRGDNEQFF
clone size: NA; J gene: TRBJ2-1; V gene: TRBV5-4; CDR3 protein: CASSSIYLGGMTGNEQFF